A single sample is the source of the 27 T cell receptor beta chains below, sequenced in a study of cytomegalovirus exposure and HLA in healthy donors. Primers included in the PCR were 60 Vbeta and 13 Jbeta primers. Clones were sequenced by immunoSEQ multiplex PCR, and TCRdb holds only the in-frame ones, with some missing. The sample has 200,000 to 250,000 clones, approximately 79% seen once; the top ten hold about 1.7%. The sample consisted of PBMCs. The source is a man aged 50-59 years in good health and CMV-seronegative.

The chain carries TRBV7-3 and TRBJ2-7; 7 nucleotides match TRBD1. The CDR3 is 14 amino acids. V was pared by 4 bases and J by 3 bases, with 6 bases of the junction left unmatched. In germline, CDR1 is SGHTA, CDR2 FQGTGA. CDR3 nucleotides: TGTGCCAGCAGCTCCGGACAGGCCTTCTACGAGCAGTACTTC. Amino acids: CASSSGQAFYEQYF.

The CDR3 is CASSSLDWGEGYTF. The CDR3 coding sequence is TGTGCCAGCAGCTCCCTCGACTGGGGAGAGGGCTACACCTTC. V is TRBV5-6 and J is TRBJ1-2; D unresolved. V was pared by 3 bases and J by 8 bases, with 17 bases between. Per germline, CDR1 SGHDT and CDR2 YYEEEE. There are 14 residues in the CDR3.

The chain has TRBV10-3 and TRBJ2-7; TRBD2 matches 7 bases. The CDR3 loop spans 11 amino acids. V shed 6 bases, J shed 6 bases, and the junction held 2 bases outside the gene matches. Germline CDR1 is ENHRY and CDR2 is SYGVKD. The chain's CDR3 is CAISVAGEQYF. CDR3 coding DNA: TGTGCCATCAGCGTAGCGGGCGAGCAGTACTTC.

This chain uses TRBV19 with TRBJ1-5, with 10 bases fitting TRBD1. The CDR3 extends over 17 amino acids. Germline values: CDR1 LNHDA, CDR2 SQIVND (reference sequence). V lost 5 bases to trimming and J lost 0 bases; unmatched junction nucleotides: 7. This CDR3 reads CASSGGQGTISNQPQHF. In DNA form, the CDR3 reads TGTGCCAGTAGTGGGGGACAGGGGACGATTAGCAATCAGCCCCAGCATTTT.

The chain carries TRBV2 and TRBJ2-1, with 10 bases that match TRBD2. V was clipped by 7 bases and J by 4 bases; unmatched bases: 10. Germline-derived CDR1 and CDR2 are SNHLY and FYNNEI. The CDR3 sequence is 16 residues long. CDR3 residues: CASNRIAGGGYNEQFF. In nucleotides, the CDR3 is TGTGCCAGCAACCGAATAGCGGGAGGCGGTTACAATGAGCAGTTCTTC.

The chain has TRBV7-3 and TRBJ2-1; 11 bases agree with TRBD2. The CDR3 sequence is 14 residues long. V trimming: 5 bases; J trimming: 6 bases; junction bases outside the gene matches: 3. Germline CDR1 SGHTA, CDR2 FQGTGA. This chain's CDR3 is CASSPGTSGNEQFF. The CDR3 nucleotides are TGTGCCAGCAGCCCCGGGACTAGCGGCAATGAGCAGTTCTTC.

V gene TRBV7-2 combines with J gene TRBJ2-1; 7 nucleotides align to TRBD2. Germline lookup yields CDR1 SGHTA and CDR2 FQGNSA. The V gene end was trimmed by 7 bases and the J gene end by 6 bases; junction bases not matched to a gene: 9. The CDR3 runs 14 residues. This CDR3 reads CASTGRVTGNEQFF. The CDR3 nucleotides are TGTGCCAGCACGGGGAGGGTTACAGGCAATGAGCAGTTCTTC. The whole variable domain, filled in from reference TRBV7-2 and TRBJ2-1, reads GAGVSQSPSNKVTEKGKDVELRCDPISGHTALYWYRQSLGQGLEFLIYFQGNSAPDKSGLPSDRFSAERTGGSVSTLTIQRTQQEDSAVYLCASTGRVTGNEQFFGPGTRLTVL.

This chain uses TRBV5-8 with TRBJ1-5, with D possibly matching TRBD1 (5 bases). V dropped 2 bases and J dropped 6 bases, with 12 bases sitting between them. The germline CDR1 and CDR2 sequences are SGHTS and YDEGEE. This CDR3 region has 14 residues. CDR3 bases: TGTGCCAGCAGCTTTGACAGTTTTTTTCAGCCCCAGCATTTT. Encoded protein: CASSFDSFFQPQHF.

The chain couples TRBV5-6 to TRBJ2-1, with TRBD2 identical over 13 bases. CDR3 length: 16 residues. Germline CDR1 reads SGHDT; CDR2 reads YYEEEE. The junction had 8 bases not matched to a gene; V was cut back by 3 bases and J by 8 bases. CDR3 protein: CASSSERTSGSDEQFF. DNA of the CDR3: TGTGCCAGCAGCTCGGAAAGGACTAGCGGGAGCGATGAGCAGTTCTTC.

The chain joins TRBV28 to TRBJ1-1; a possible D gene is TRBD1 (5 bases). The germline V and J ends were trimmed by 5 bases and 4 bases, with 11 bases remaining between them. Germline values: CDR1 MDHEN, CDR2 SYDVKM. The CDR3 extends over 13 amino acids. CDR3 loop: CASSPGLGTEAFF. The CDR3, as DNA: TGTGCCAGCAGTCCAGGGCTGGGCACTGAAGCTTTCTTT.

This clone appeared a few times. The chain recombines TRBV7-2 with TRBJ2-7; D is uncertain. V was trimmed by 2 bases and J by 4 bases, leaving 6 bases between them. This CDR3 comprises 12 residues. Per the germline V gene, CDR1 is SGHTA and CDR2 is FQGNSA. The CDR3: CASSLLVYEQYF. The CDR3 region has the DNA TGTGCCAGCAGCTTATTAGTATACGAGCAGTACTTC.

The V call is TRBV2, the J call TRBJ1-2; D is ambiguous. The CDR3 covers 14 residues. Trimming took 1 base from V and 0 from J, leaving 6 bases between them. Germline V CDR1 and CDR2: SNHLY, FYNNEI. CDR3 bases: TGTGCCAGCAGTGAAGGGCAAGCTAACTATGGCTACACCTTC. It codes for CASSEGQANYGYTF.

The rearrangement uses TRBV19 and TRBJ2-2; perhaps TRBD1 as D (6 bases). In germline, CDR1 is LNHDA, CDR2 SQIVND (reference sequence). This CDR3 has 13 residues. V was pared by 8 bases and J by 4 bases, with 11 bases between. CDR3 sequence (DNA): TGTGCCAGTGGTGGACAGATCACCGGGGAGCTGTTTTTT. It yields the protein CASGGQITGELFF.

This clone has just one count. The chain links TRBV5-1 to TRBJ2-7; TRBD1 matches 12 bases. The V gene's germline CDR1 is SGHRS and CDR2 YFSETQ. The CDR3 totals 15 residues. The junction had 6 bases not matched to a gene; V was cut back by 4 bases and J by 4 bases. The CDR3 region is CASSTGTGGIYEQYF. Here the CDR3 DNA reads TGCGCCAGCAGCACCGGGACAGGGGGCATATACGAGCAGTACTTC.

This clone appeared a few times. The genes are TRBV2 and TRBJ2-1; D unresolved. Germline V gene sequence: CDR1 SNHLY, CDR2 FYNNEI. This CDR3 has 14 amino acids. Trimming left V 2 bases short and J 5 bases short, with 10 bases between. CDR3 DNA: TGTGCCAGCAGTGAACTCCTCATAGACAATGAGCAGTTCTTC. Translating gives CASSELLIDNEQFF.

The gene calls are TRBV2 and TRBJ1-1, with 9 positions matching TRBD1. CDR3 length equals 13 residues. CDR1 is SNHLY, CDR2 FYNNEI, per germline. After removal of 9 bases from V and 5 bases from J, the junction contained 7 bases not matched to a gene. The CDR3 DNA reads as TGTGCCAGTGAGGAGACAGGGGGTACTGAAGCTTTCTTT. As protein: CASEETGGTEAFF.

The chain links TRBV7-3 to TRBJ2-5, with TRBD2 identical over 11 bases. CDR1 and CDR2 (germline): SGHTA, FQGTGA. This CDR3 is 14 amino acids long. Trimming at V came to 5 bases and at J to 5 bases, leaving 4 bases not matched to a gene. CDR3 sequence: CASSRSGRGETQYF. In DNA, the CDR3 is TGTGCCAGCAGCCGTAGCGGGAGGGGGGAGACCCAGTACTTC.

This clone was seen just once. The DNA for the CDR3 is TGTGCCAGCAGACAGGGGGAACAAGAGACCCAGTACTTC. Protein sequence: CASRQGEQETQYF. This rearrangement joins TRBV2 to TRBJ2-5, with 8 bases identical to TRBD1. The CDR3 is made up of 13 amino acids. The ends lost 6 bases at V and 2 bases at J; junction bases unmatched: 2. Germline V gene sequence: CDR1 SNHLY, CDR2 FYNNEI.

The J gene is TRBJ2-7, the V gene TRBV28, with 11 bases identical to TRBD2. CDR3 length equals 13 residues. The germline CDR1 and CDR2 sequences are MDHEN and SYDVKM. Unmatched junction bases numbered 2, after V lost 7 bases and J lost 3 bases. The CDR3 loop reads CASILAGGYEQYF. CDR3 in DNA: TGTGCCAGCATCCTAGCGGGAGGCTACGAGCAGTACTTC.

This rearrangement joins TRBV4-1 to TRBJ1-5, with TRBD1 as a possible D gene (6 bases). The length of the CDR3 is 15 residues. V was trimmed by 0 bases and J by 6 bases, leaving 12 bases between them. The germline gives CDR1 MGHRA, CDR2 YSYEKL. The CDR3 here is CASSQDSQGSQPQHF. CDR3 in DNA: TGCGCCAGCAGCCAAGATTCCCAGGGGAGTCAGCCCCAGCATTTT.

The chain recombines TRBV4-1 with TRBJ2-3; D gene uncertain. The V gene lost 1 base and the J gene lost 1 base, with 12 bases spanning the gap. CDR1 is MGHRA and CDR2 is YSYEKL in the germline V gene. The CDR3 extends over 16 amino acids. The CDR3 DNA sequence: TGCGCCAGCAGCCAAGTTGGTCTATCTCGCACAGATACGCAGTATTTT. Translating gives CASSQVGLSRTDTQYF.

This clone was observed a single time. J is TRBJ2-5 and V is TRBV10-3; no definite D call. The J call may be in error: the DNA end matches TRBJ2-7 better. The CDR3 loop spans 13 amino acids. Germline V gene lookup returns CDR1 ENHRY and CDR2 SYGVKD. The CDR3 region is CAISFGLGYEQYF. DNA of the CDR3: TGTGCCATCAGCTTTGGGCTGGGCTACGAGCAGTACTTC.

V gene TRBV5-1 combines with J gene TRBJ1-1; D uncertain. The CDR3 consists of 13 residues. CDR1 and CDR2 from the germline V gene are SGHRS and YFSETQ. V lost 5 bases and J lost 1, with 9 bases in between. Here the CDR3 DNA reads TGCGCCAGCAGAGAACGGAGGAACACTGAAGCTTTCTTT. It encodes CASRERRNTEAFF. The variable domain in full, with the rest retrieved from reference TRBV5-1 and TRBJ1-1, is KAGVTQTPRYLIKTRGQQVTLSCSPISGHRSVSWYQQTPGQGLQFLFEYFSETQRNKGNFPGRFSGRQFSNSRSEMNVSTLELGDSALYLCASRERRNTEAFFGQGTRLTVV.

The chain couples TRBV5-6 to TRBJ2-2; 12 positions agree with TRBD2. V shed 3 bases and J 4 bases; nucleotides not matched to a gene: 4. Per germline, CDR1 SGHDT and CDR2 YYEEEE. The CDR3 consists of 16 residues. CDR3 sequence: CASSWGLAGSTGELFF. CDR3 DNA sequence: TGTGCCAGCAGCTGGGGACTAGCGGGCTCCACCGGGGAGCTGTTTTTT.

This clone was counted a few times. V gene TRBV9 combines with J gene TRBJ1-4, with D possibly matching TRBD1 (6 bases). V gave up 3 bases and J gave up 8 bases, with 20 bases separating them. Per the germline V gene, CDR1 is SGDLS and CDR2 is YYNGEE. The CDR3 has 16 amino acids. Written as DNA, the CDR3 is TGTGCCAGCAGCGCGGAAGTAGGGGGGGGAAGGGAAAAACTGTTTTTT. This translates into CASSAEVGGGREKLFF.

The V and J genes are TRBV27 and TRBJ2-1; 7 bases are shared with TRBD2. Germline loops: CDR1 MNHEY, CDR2 SMNVEV (reference sequence). V lost 2 bases, J lost 4 bases, and 5 bases stayed unmatched. The CDR3 is 15 amino acids. CDR3 coding DNA: TGTGCCAGCAGTTTAAGCGGGAACCTTTACAATGAGCAGTTCTTC. Protein product: CASSLSGNLYNEQFF.

This clone was observed once. The chain is built from TRBV28 and TRBJ2-3; D is undetermined. Germline lookup yields CDR1 MDHEN and CDR2 SYDVKM. Between the trimmed V and J ends, which lost 5 bases and 10 bases, there was a span of 13 bases. This CDR3 spans 12 amino acids. CDR3 sequence reads: CASSGAFVAQYF. The CDR3 DNA is TGTGCCAGCAGTGGAGCTTTTGTAGCGCAGTATTTT.